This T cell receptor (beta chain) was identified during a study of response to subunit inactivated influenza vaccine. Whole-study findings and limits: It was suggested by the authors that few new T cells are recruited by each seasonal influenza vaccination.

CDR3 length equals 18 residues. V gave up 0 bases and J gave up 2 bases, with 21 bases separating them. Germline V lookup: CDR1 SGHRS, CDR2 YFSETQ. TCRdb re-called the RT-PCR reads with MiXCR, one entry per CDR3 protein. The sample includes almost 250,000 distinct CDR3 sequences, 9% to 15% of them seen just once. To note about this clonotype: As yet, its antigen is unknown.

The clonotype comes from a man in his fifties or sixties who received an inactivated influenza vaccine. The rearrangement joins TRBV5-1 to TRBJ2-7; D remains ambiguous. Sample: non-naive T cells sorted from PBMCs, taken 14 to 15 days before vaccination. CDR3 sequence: CASSLGSLSLTGTYEQYF. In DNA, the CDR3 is TGCGCCAGCAGCTTGGGATCCCTGAGTTTAACCGGAACCTACGAGCAGTACTTC. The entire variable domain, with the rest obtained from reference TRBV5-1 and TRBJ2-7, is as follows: KAGVTQTPRYLIKTRGQQVTLSCSPISGHRSVSWYQQTPGQGLQFLFEYFSETQRNKGNFPGRFSGRQFSNSRSEMNVSTLELGDSALYLCASSLGSLSLTGTYEQYFGPGTRLTVT.